The 10 T cell receptor beta chains in this list originate from one sample, sequenced in a study of CXCR3-negative and CXCR3-positive naive CD8 T cells. The TRB libraries of cDNA were built by UMI-labeled 5' RACE. TCRdb re-analyzed the 5' RACE reads; it lists each CDR3 protein once, without DNA. The clone table shows over 45,000 distinct CDR3 sequences, with the ten largest holding more than 0.35%. Specimen: naive CXCR3- CD8+ T cells from blood. Subset: CD45RO-CCR7+CD27+CD95- naive CD8+ T cells lacking CXCR3 (TNR3-). These receptors all come from a human donor in good health. Some clones in this sample may be carry-over from other donors' samples.

CDR3: CASSFGQGDEAFF. This sequence joins TRBV7-6 and TRBJ1-1; the TCRdb D gene call, TRBD1, has no DNA to confirm it. This CDR3 has 13 residues. In germline, CDR1 is SGHVS, CDR2 FNYEAQ.

The chain carries TRBV7-9 and TRBJ1-5. CDR3 length equals 12 residues. Germline V gives CDR1 SEHNR, CDR2 FQNEAQ (reference sequence). The CDR3 reads CASTSDQQPQHF.

The gene calls are TRBV10-3 and TRBJ2-1; the TRBD1 assignment by TCRdb is unverifiable without DNA. Germline CDR1 is ENHRY and CDR2 is SYGVKD. The CDR3 is 12 amino acids. The CDR3 loop is CAISEGGNEQFF.

The chain's CDR3 is CAWNRVGNYEQYF. The V call is TRBV30, the J call TRBJ2-7; the D call of TRBD2 rests on TCRdb alone, since no DNA is present to check it. The germline CDR1 and CDR2 sequences are GTSNPN and SVGIG (reference sequence). CDR3 size: 13 residues.

This chain links TRBV28 with TRBJ2-3; there is no DNA to check the TCRdb D call of TRBD2. This CDR3 has 13 residues. Germline V gene sequence: CDR1 MDHEN, CDR2 SYDVKM. The CDR3 here is CASSLSLEGTQYF.

The chain carries TRBV7-3 and TRBJ2-3; with no DNA, the TCRdb D assignment of TRBD2 cannot be verified. CDR1 is SGHTA, CDR2 FQGTGA, per germline. This CDR3 region has 17 residues. CDR3 residues: CASSSGTSGGATDTQYF.

The chain carries TRBV29-1 and TRBJ2-7; the TCRdb call, TRBD1, lacks DNA for checking. The germline gives CDR1 SQVTM, CDR2 ANQGSEA. This CDR3 contains 15 residues. CDR3 amino acids: CSVESGTGSSGEQYF.

The rearrangement joins TRBV2 to TRBJ2-5; TCRdb reports TRBD1, a call that lacks DNA to check it against. CDR1 and CDR2 from the germline V gene are SNHLY and FYNNEI. This CDR3 has 14 amino acids. The CDR3 loop is CASSPRTRQETQYF. Full variable domain (remainder filled in from reference TRBV2 and TRBJ2-5): EPEVTQTPSHQVTQMGQEVILRCVPISNHLYFYWYRQILGQKVEFLVSFYNNEISEKSEIFDDQFSVERPDGSNFTLKIRSTKLEDSAMYFCASSPRTRQETQYFGPGTRLLVL.

The chain is built from TRBV9 and TRBJ2-3. The CDR3 contains 15 residues. Germline-derived CDR1 and CDR2 are SGDLS and YYNGEE. The CDR3 sequence is CASSVSRGPSDTQYF.

This chain links TRBV6-5 with TRBJ1-1; as DNA is missing, the TRBD1 call by TCRdb cannot be tested. Germline assignment: CDR1 MNHEY and CDR2 SVGAGI. The CDR3 spans 15 residues. CDR3 sequence reads: CASSYDGTGGTEAFF.